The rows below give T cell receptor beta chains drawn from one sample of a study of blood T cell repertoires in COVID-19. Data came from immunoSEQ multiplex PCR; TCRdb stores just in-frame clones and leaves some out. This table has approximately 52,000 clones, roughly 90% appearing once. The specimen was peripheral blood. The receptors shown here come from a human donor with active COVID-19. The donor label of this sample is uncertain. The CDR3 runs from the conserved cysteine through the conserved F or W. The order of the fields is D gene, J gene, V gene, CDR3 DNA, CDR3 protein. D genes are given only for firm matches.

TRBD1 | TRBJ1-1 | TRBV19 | TGTGCCAGTAGTATGAGAGTGGACAGGGCGAACACTGAAGCTTTCTTT | CASSMRVDRANTEAFF
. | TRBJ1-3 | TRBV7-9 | TGTGCCAGCAGCTTACAGGGCCCTGGAAACACCATATATTTT | CASSLQGPGNTIYF
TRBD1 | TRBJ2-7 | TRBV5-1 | TGCGCCAGCAGCTTGGCCAACGACAGGGGGTACGAGCAGTACTTC | CASSLANDRGYEQYF
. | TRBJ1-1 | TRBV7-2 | TGTGCCAGCAGCTACCCCCAAGCGGCCCGGGCTTTCTTT | CASSYPQAARAFF
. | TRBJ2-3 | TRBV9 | TGTGCCAGCAGCGTAGCTCCGGGCACAGATACGCAGTATTTT | CASSVAPGTDTQYF
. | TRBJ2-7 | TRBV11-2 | TGTGCCAGCAGCCCGGTCCCTTACGAGCAGTACTTC | CASSPVPYEQYF
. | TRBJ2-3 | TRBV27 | TGTGCCAGCAGTTTCGATTTAGAGACTCCTAGGGATACGCAGTATTTT | CASSFDLETPRDTQYF
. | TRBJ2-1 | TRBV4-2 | TGTGCCAGCAGCCAAGCTCAACTAGCCAACAATGAGCAGTTCTTC | CASSQAQLANNEQFF
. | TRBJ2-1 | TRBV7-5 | TGTGCCAGAAGCAACTTAGCGGGGGGAACCGACAATGAGCAGTTCTTC | CARSNLAGGTDNEQFF
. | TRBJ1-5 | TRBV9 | TGTGCCAGCAGCGGAAGACAGGATAATAGCAATCAGCCCCAGCATTTT | CASSGRQDNSNQPQHF